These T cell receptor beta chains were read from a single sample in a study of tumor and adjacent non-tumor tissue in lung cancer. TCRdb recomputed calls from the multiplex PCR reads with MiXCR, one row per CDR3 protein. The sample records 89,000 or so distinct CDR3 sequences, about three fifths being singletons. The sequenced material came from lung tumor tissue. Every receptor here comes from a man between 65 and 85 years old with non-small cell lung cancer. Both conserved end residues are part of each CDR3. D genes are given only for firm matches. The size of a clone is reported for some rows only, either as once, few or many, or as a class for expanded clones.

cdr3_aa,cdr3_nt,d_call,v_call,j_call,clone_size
CASSPSPGLAGVGVTQYF,TGTGCCAGCAGCCCTTCCCCGGGACTAGCGGGAGTGGGAGTAACCCAGTACTTC,TRBD2,TRBV5-4,TRBJ2-5,.
CASSNSRVNGQFF,TGTGCCAGCAGTAACTCGAGAGTAAATGGGCAGTTCTTC,.,TRBV6-2/TRBV6-3,TRBJ2-1,.
CSVPGTGGGELFF,TGCAGCGTACCCGGGACAGGGGGCGGGGAGCTGTTTTTT,TRBD1,TRBV29-1,TRBJ2-2,many
CASSLADKRTDTQYF,TGCGCCAGCAGCTTGGCGGACAAACGCACAGATACGCAGTATTTT,.,TRBV5-1,TRBJ2-3,few
CANSTRTGVAATQYF,TGTGCCAACAGTACCCGGACAGGGGTGGCAGCAACCCAGTACTTC,TRBD1,TRBV12-3/TRBV12-4,TRBJ2-5,.
CATNSEGTGAYGNTF,TGTGCTACTAACTCGGAAGGAACAGGGGCCTATGGCAACACCTTC,TRBD1,TRBV15,TRBJ1-2,.
CASSRPDPPNEQYF,TGTGCCAGCTCACGTCCGGACCCTCCAAACGAGCAGTACTTC,.,TRBV18,TRBJ2-7,few
CASSSSTWGNNEQFF,TGTGCCAGCAGTTCCTCTACCTGGGGAAACAATGAGCAGTTCTTC,.,TRBV6-6,TRBJ2-1,.
CSAMTSGRAMDEQFF,TGCAGTGCCATGACTAGCGGGAGGGCCATGGATGAGCAGTTCTTC,TRBD2,TRBV20-1,TRBJ2-1,.
CASSYSRTRGNEKLFF,TGTGCCAGCAGTTACTCGCGGACCCGGGGTAATGAAAAACTGTTTTTT,.,TRBV6-6,TRBJ1-4,many
CAISRQEPSGANVLTF,TGTGCCATCAGTAGACAGGAACCCTCTGGGGCCAACGTCCTGACTTTC,.,TRBV24-1,TRBJ2-6,.
CASSLVHYGYTF,TGTGCCAGCAGCTTAGTACATTATGGCTACACCTTC,.,TRBV11-3,TRBJ1-2,.
CASSYSPRQGRAYGYTF,TGTGCCAGCAGTTACTCACCCCGACAGGGGAGAGCCTATGGCTACACCTTC,TRBD1,TRBV6-5,TRBJ1-2,many
CASSLGYRGTGDYTDTQYF,TGTGCCAGCAGTCTTGGATACAGGGGGACAGGGGATTACACAGATACGCAGTATTTT,TRBD1,TRBV12-3/TRBV12-4,TRBJ2-3,.
CASRFKNTQYF,TGTGCCAGCAGATTTAAAAATACGCAGTATTTT,.,TRBV6-1,TRBJ2-3,medium-sized
CASRPGCTYNEQFF,TGTGCCAGCAGACCAGGGTGTACCTACAATGAGCAGTTCTTC,.,TRBV6-6,TRBJ2-1,.
CAISIGGSSYNEQFF,TGTGCCATCAGTATTGGGGGATCATCCTACAATGAGCAGTTCTTC,.,TRBV10-3,TRBJ2-1,.
CVSGAGLFNEQFF,TGTGTCAGCGGAGCGGGACTCTTCAATGAGCAGTTCTTC,TRBD2,TRBV14,TRBJ2-1,.
CPSSLRGGFPYEQYF,TGTCCCAGCAGCCTCCGTGGGGGATTCCCCTACGAGCAGTACTTC,.,TRBV11-2,TRBJ2-7,.
CASSETKQDQPQQF,TGCGCCAGCAGCGAAACAAAGCAAGATCAGCCCCAGCAGTTT,.,TRBV10-2,TRBJ1-5,.
CATSPPQAHNEQFF,TGTGCCACCAGCCCCCCCCAGGCGCACAATGAGCAGTTCTTC,.,TRBV15,TRBJ2-1,.
CASRPLGVLRNQPQHF,TGTGCCAGCAGGCCGCTCGGGGTTTTACGGAATCAGCCCCAACATTTT,.,TRBV6-2/TRBV6-3,TRBJ1-5,.
CSAKVRSTGELFF,TGTAGTGCTAAAGTTCGGAGCACCGGGGAGCTGTTTTTT,.,TRBV20-1,TRBJ2-2,.
CATSLRITGELFF,TGTGCCACCAGCCTACGAATCACCGGGGAGCTGTTTTTT,.,TRBV11-2,TRBJ2-2,few
CASSASSGTSTDTQYF,TGTGCCAGCAGTGCCTCTAGCGGGACCAGCACAGATACGCAGTATTTT,TRBD2,TRBV6-1,TRBJ2-3,many
CASSGRAGRAYNEQFF,TGTGCCAGCAGTGGTCGAGCGGGGCGAGCCTACAATGAGCAGTTCTTC,TRBD2,TRBV6-1,TRBJ2-1,many
CASKKPNNRGNQPQHF,TGTGCCAGTAAGAAGCCTAACAACAGGGGCAATCAGCCCCAGCATTTT,.,TRBV19,TRBJ1-5,.
CASSRTRPCPEPQHF,TGCGCCAGCAGCCGAACCAGACCGTGCCCTGAGCCCCAGCATTTT,.,TRBV4-1,TRBJ1-5,.
CANSREQGGEAFF,TGTGCCAACAGCCGAGAACAGGGAGGGGAGGCTTTCTTT,.,TRBV5-4,TRBJ1-1,few
CASSYWTQGAYSYTF,TGTGCCAGCAGTTACTGGACACAAGGGGCCTATAGCTACACCTTC,.,TRBV6-5,TRBJ1-2,.
CAISLDGSRFEKMFF,TGTGCTATCAGCTTAGACGGCAGTAGATTCGAAAAAATGTTTTTT,.,TRBV11-2,TRBJ1-4,.
CSAKTSGVSYNGQFF,TGCAGTGCTAAGACTAGCGGGGTCTCCTACAATGGGCAGTTCTTC,TRBD2,TRBV20-1,TRBJ2-1,once
CASNFGLAVKQYF,TGTGCCAGCAACTTCGGGCTAGCGGTCAAGCAGTACTTC,TRBD2,TRBV7-9,TRBJ2-7,.
CASSHDPPGTGRRAFF,TGTGCCAGCAGTCATGATCCCCCCGGGACAGGGAGGCGAGCTTTCTTT,TRBD1,TRBV27,TRBJ1-1,.
CASSPTVYDQYF,TGTGCAAGCAGCCCCACAGTGTACGACCAGTACTTC,.,TRBV11-2,TRBJ2-7,.
CASSTPRGRGGSGASVLTF,TGTGCCAGCAGCACCCCGAGGGGAAGAGGGGGCTCTGGGGCTAGCGTCCTGACTTTC,TRBD1,TRBV11-2,TRBJ2-6,.
CANSLDLLGGSGRYF,TGTGCCAACAGCTTAGATTTACTGGGGGGCTCCGGTCGGTACTTC,.,TRBV11-2,TRBJ2-7,.
CASSPGAGGLQETQYF,TGTGCCAGCAGCCCAGGGGCGGGGGGGCTCCAAGAGACCCAGTACTTC,TRBD2,TRBV7-3,TRBJ2-5,.
CSVGTSGFFYEQYF,TGCAGCGTCGGGACTAGCGGGTTTTTCTACGAGCAGTACTTC,TRBD2,TRBV29-1,TRBJ2-7,many
CASSLGGRAGNQPQHF,TGTGCCAGCAGTTTAGGGGGCAGGGCCGGCAATCAGCCCCAGCATTTT,.,TRBV28,TRBJ1-5,many
CASSPITGGLSSYNEQFF,TGTGCCAGCAGCCCTATAACGGGGGGCCTTAGCTCCTACAATGAGCAGTTCTTC,.,TRBV5-4,TRBJ2-1,many
CGSSLWGSFDGQYF,TGTGGCAGCAGCTTATGGGGGAGCTTCGACGGGCAGTACTTC,.,TRBV11-1,TRBJ2-7,.